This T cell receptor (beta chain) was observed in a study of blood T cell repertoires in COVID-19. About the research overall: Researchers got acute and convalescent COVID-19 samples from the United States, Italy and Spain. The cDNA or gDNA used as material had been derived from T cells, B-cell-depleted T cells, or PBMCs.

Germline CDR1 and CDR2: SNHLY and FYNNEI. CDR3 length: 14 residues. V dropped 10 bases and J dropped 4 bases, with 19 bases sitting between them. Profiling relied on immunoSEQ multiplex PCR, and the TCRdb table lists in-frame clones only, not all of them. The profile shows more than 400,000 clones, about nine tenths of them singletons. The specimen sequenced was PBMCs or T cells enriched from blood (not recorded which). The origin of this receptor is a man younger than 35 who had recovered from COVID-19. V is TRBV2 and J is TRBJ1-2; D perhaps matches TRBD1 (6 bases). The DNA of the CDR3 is TGTGCCACCACGAGGGGGGGGACGACCTATGGCTACACCTTC. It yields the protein CATTRGGTTYGYTF.